This T cell receptor beta chain emerged from a study of breast tumors, draining lymph nodes, adjacent tissues. The study, taken as a whole, reports: Compared with lymph nodes, tumors were less diverse; compared with nontumor tissue, more.

The V gene end was trimmed by 4 bases and the J gene end by 6 bases; junction bases not matched to a gene: 10. Germline CDR1 is SQVTM and CDR2 is ANQGSEA. CDR3 size: 16 residues. Points on this clonotype: Its antigen is unknown.

TCRdb independently ran MiXCR on the multiplex PCR reads; one entry per CDR3 protein. The sample consists of tens of thousands of distinct CDR3 sequences, 57% of them appearing once. This clonotype was obtained from a female donor with breast cancer. Some clones in this sample may be carry-over from other donors' samples. The sequenced sample consisted of breast tumor tissue. The chain uses TRBV29-1 and TRBJ2-1, with TRBD2 matching 12 bases. The CDR3 sequence is CSVGGTSGGPVNEQFF. The CDR3 DNA sequence: TGCAGCGTTGGGGGAACTAGCGGGGGGCCGGTCAATGAGCAGTTCTTC.